What follows are 21 T cell receptor beta chains derived from one specimen sequenced in a study of T-cell reconstitution after alpha-beta-depleted transplantation in children. This sample's TCRbeta library carried unique molecular identifier barcodes. MiXCR, run by TCRdb on the PCR reads, gives a single entry per CDR3 protein. Of about 230,000 distinct CDR3 sequences in the sample, roughly 9% were seen once. This specimen consisted of PBMCs from the stem cell graft donor, obtained from the stem cell graft. Source of these receptors: a human donor who donated a stem cell graft to a child with acute lymphoblastic leukemia.

At least ten counts were recorded for this clonotype. The rearrangement joins TRBV30 to TRBJ2-5; perhaps TRBD1 as D (6 bases). In germline, CDR1 is GTSNPN, CDR2 SVGIG (reference sequence). The CDR3 consists of 17 residues. V lost 0 bases and J lost 2, with 19 bases in between. The CDR3: CAWSVWVGQKNQETQYF. CDR3 DNA: TGTGCCTGGAGTGTATGGGTAGGACAGAAGAATCAAGAGACCCAGTACTTC.

This clonotype was counted ten times or more. The rearrangement uses TRBV5-1 and TRBJ2-3; 7 bases align to TRBD1. CDR3 length: 14 amino acids. Per germline, CDR1 SGHRS and CDR2 YFSETQ. After removal of 4 bases from V and 5 bases from J, the junction contained 7 bases not matched to a gene. The CDR3 DNA is TGCGCCAGCAGCCCCGGGACAGCATTAGATACGCAGTATTTT. This codes for CASSPGTALDTQYF.

This clonotype has ten or more counts. The chain links TRBV5-1 to TRBJ1-5, with D unresolved. The CDR3 is 16 residues long. Trimming left V 4 bases short and J 2 bases short, with 16 bases between. In germline, CDR1 is SGHRS, CDR2 YFSETQ. CDR3 in DNA: TGCGCCAGCAGCCCCAGCTCCATAGGAGGCAATCAGCCCCAGCATTTT. Translated, it gives CASSPSSIGGNQPQHF.

The genes are TRBV12-3 or TRBV12-4 and TRBJ2-5; D is uncertain. Trimming cost V 6 bases and J 1 base, with 9 bases left between them. The CDR3 has 13 residues. The CDR3 DNA reads as TGTGCCAGCAGCTCCGGGCCCCAAGAGACCCAGTACTTC. It codes for CASSSGPQETQYF.

The rearrangement links TRBV10-1 to TRBJ2-4; D possibly matches TRBD1 or TRBD2 (6 bases each). The V end lost 10 bases, the J end lost 1 base, and 17 bases lay between the germline ends. The CDR3 spans 15 residues. Per germline, CDR1 WNHNN and CDR2 SYGVQD (reference sequence). For the CDR3, the DNA is TGCGCCACCCTGACCAGGGGACTGGCCAAAAACATTCAGTACTTC. Protein product: CATLTRGLAKNIQYF.

This clonotype was counted once. The gene calls are TRBV11-3 and TRBJ1-6, with no clear D. The V and J ends lost 3 bases and 6 bases respectively, with 6 bases between them. The CDR3 runs 13 residues. Germline V gene data show CDR1 as SGHNT and CDR2 as YENEEA. In DNA, the CDR3 is TGTGCCAGCAGCTTCGGGTTTAATTCACCCCTCCACTTT. This encodes CASSFGFNSPLHF.

The chain recombines TRBV6-2 or TRBV6-3 with TRBJ2-2; 8 bases agree with TRBD1. Germline values: CDR1 MNHEY, CDR2 SVGEGT. The CDR3 consists of 15 residues. The junction had 7 bases not matched to a gene; V was cut back by 6 bases and J by 4 bases. The CDR3: CASSPWTGSTGELFF. CDR3 coding DNA: TGTGCCAGCAGCCCTTGGACAGGGAGCACCGGGGAGCTGTTTTTT.

This clonotype was counted only a few times. V gene TRBV7-9 combines with J gene TRBJ2-7; D uncertain. V lost 5 bases, J lost 3 bases, and 11 bases lay in between. This CDR3 comprises 13 residues. CDR1 SEHNR and CDR2 FQNEAQ come from the germline V gene (reference sequence). The CDR3 nucleotides read TGTGCCAGCAGCCCCCCAGTTCGCTACGAGCAGTACTTC. Its protein is CASSPPVRYEQYF.

The genes are TRBV29-1 and TRBJ1-5, with D maybe TRBD1 (5 bases). The CDR3 is made up of 13 amino acids. V lost 7 bases and J 2 bases, leaving 12 bases between the germline ends. Germline CDR1 is SQVTM and CDR2 is ANQGSEA. CDR3 bases: TGCAGCGGGGGTGGGGGTGGCAATCAGCCCCAGCATTTT. It encodes CSGGGGGNQPQHF.

This clonotype was observed many times. The chain joins TRBV15 to TRBJ2-2; TRBD1 agrees at 7 bases. The V gene end was trimmed by 3 bases and the J gene end by 1 base; junction bases not matched to a gene: 2. Germline V gene data show CDR1 as LNHNV and CDR2 as YYDKDF (reference sequence). The CDR3 extends over 15 amino acids. The CDR3 DNA reads TGTGCCACCAGCAGGGACAGGCTGAACACCGGGGAGCTGTTTTTT. Translated: CATSRDRLNTGELFF.

This clonotype came up many times. CDR3 sequence (DNA): TGTGCCAGCAGCAAAGGGGGATCGTGGGGCTACACCTTC. This gives the protein CASSKGGSWGYTF. The V and J genes are TRBV21-1 and TRBJ1-2. TRBV21-1 has pseudogene status. The CDR3 consists of 13 residues.

This rearrangement joins TRBV19 to TRBJ2-7, with TRBD2 matching over 8 bases. The CDR3 sequence is 15 residues long. The V segment lost 5 bases and the J segment 6 bases; nucleotides outside the gene matches: 12. The germline gives CDR1 LNHDA, CDR2 SQIVND (reference sequence). In DNA form, the CDR3 reads TGTGCCAGTAGTGACCACTCCGCGGGGGGAGGCGAGCAGTACTTC. Translated: CASSDHSAGGGEQYF.

This clonotype was found many times. The chain combines TRBV29-1 with TRBJ2-7; the D gene is possibly TRBD1 (5 bases). The CDR3 covers 14 residues. The germline V gene encodes CDR1 SQVTM and CDR2 ANQGSEA. With 4 bases removed from V and 4 bases from J, the gap between germline ends came to 17 bases. DNA for the CDR3: TGCAGCGTTGTAGGGGAAACCTGGGCGTACGAGCAGTACTTC. It translates to CSVVGETWAYEQYF.

The chain couples TRBV4-2 to TRBJ1-1; D unclear. Germline values: CDR1 LGHNA, CDR2 YNFKEQ. CDR3 size: 17 residues. Trimming shortened V by 0 bases and J by 0 bases, and 14 bases separated the two germline ends. CDR3 bases: TGTGCCAGCAGCCAAGATTCTGGGAGGTCCATGAACACTGAAGCTTTCTTT. It codes for CASSQDSGRSMNTEAFF.

This clonotype was seen many times. V gene TRBV4-2 combines with J gene TRBJ1-1; TRBD1 agrees at 7 bases. J was trimmed by 6 bases and V by 4 bases; bases with no gene match: 11. This CDR3 has 15 residues. CDR1 LGHNA and CDR2 YNFKEQ come from the germline V gene. The CDR3 protein is CASSRLIQGSPEAFF. CDR3 in DNA: TGTGCCAGCAGCCGATTAATACAGGGGTCCCCTGAAGCTTTCTTT.

The chain has TRBV5-1 and TRBJ1-2; D is unclear. The CDR3 has 16 residues. Trimming removed 0 bases from V and 2 bases from J, with 14 bases in between. Germline V gene data show CDR1 as SGHRS and CDR2 as YFSETQ. Here the CDR3 DNA reads TGCGCCAGCAGCTTGGGAGGGCATTCAATCAACTATGGCTACACCTTC. Encoded protein: CASSLGGHSINYGYTF.

The table lists this clonotype with many counts. CDR3 residues: CASSLPGGQGNEQFF. CDR3 nucleotides: TGTGCCAGCAGCTTGCCGGGGGGGCAGGGAAATGAGCAGTTCTTC. V is TRBV5-6 and J is TRBJ2-1; 8 bases line up with TRBD2. Germline trimming cut 1 base from V and 7 bases from J; bases unmatched to any gene: 7. The CDR3 sequence is 15 residues long. Per the germline V gene, CDR1 is SGHDT and CDR2 is YYEEEE.

This clonotype was counted at least ten times. This chain joins TRBV5-1 and TRBJ2-3, with D perhaps TRBD2 (5 bases). Germline V gene data show CDR1 as SGHRS and CDR2 as YFSETQ. The CDR3 loop spans 14 amino acids. V lost 6 bases and J 0 bases, leaving 11 bases between the germline ends. As DNA, the CDR3 is TGCGCCAGCATCGGAGGCTTTAGCACAGATACGCAGTATTTT. Translating it yields CASIGGFSTDTQYF.

This clonotype was counted only a few times. The CDR3 DNA sequence: TGCGCCAGCAGCCAACAGGGGGATAGCAATCAGCCCCAGCATTTT. It is translated as CASSQQGDSNQPQHF. The chain employs TRBV10-2 and TRBJ1-5; 8 bases line up with TRBD1. Losses at the gene ends were 6 bases for V and 0 bases for J; bases not matched to a gene: 4. The CDR3 has 15 amino acids. Germline lookup yields CDR1 WSHSY and CDR2 SAAADI.

The rearrangement uses TRBV18 and TRBJ1-4, with unresolved D. There are 13 residues in the CDR3. The germline gives CDR1 KGHSH, CDR2 LQKENI. V dropped 6 bases and J dropped 3 bases, with 8 bases sitting between them. CDR3 bases: TGTGCCAGCTCGAAAGGACCTAATGAAAAACTGTTTTTT. Protein: CASSKGPNEKLFF.

This clonotype has at least ten counts. V gene TRBV9 combines with J gene TRBJ2-5; no definite D call. The V end lost 1 base, the J end lost 2 bases, and 6 bases lay between the germline ends. The CDR3 has 13 residues. Germline loops: CDR1 SGDLS, CDR2 YYNGEE. CDR3 bases: TGTGCCAGCAGCGTAAGCAGTCAAGAGACCCAGTACTTC. It specifies CASSVSSQETQYF.